The rows below give T cell receptor beta chains drawn from one sample of a study of identical twins. TCRdb passed the 5' RACE reads through MiXCR, listing each CDR3 protein once. The sample holds 690,000 or so distinct CDR3 sequences; less than 10% are singletons and the top ten take 0.8% to 1%. The same sample was also studied in work on yellow fever vaccine responses in identical twins.

The sample taken for sequencing was PBMCs. These receptors were taken from a woman between 18 and 29 years old in good health. The CDR3 runs from the conserved cysteine through the conserved F or W. Each record gives: D gene, clone size, J gene, V gene, CDR3 protein, CDR3 DNA. D genes are given only for firm matches. Where a row states a size, it is once, few, many or the class of an expanded clone; other rows omit it.

d_gene: TRBD2; abundance: many; j_gene: TRBJ2-1; v_gene: TRBV2; CDR3aa: CASSGPGLISLDEQFF; CDR3nt: TGTGCCAGCAGCGGTCCGGGACTAATATCGTTGGATGAGCAGTTCTTC
d_gene: TRBD2; abundance: few; j_gene: TRBJ2-7; v_gene: TRBV19; CDR3aa: CASSMTSSSYEQYF; CDR3nt: TGTGCCAGTAGTATGACTAGCTCGTCCTACGAGCAGTACTTC
d_gene: TRBD2; abundance: .; j_gene: TRBJ2-1; v_gene: TRBV7-2; CDR3aa: CASLLSGGYNEQFF; CDR3nt: TGTGCCAGCCTCCTTAGCGGGGGATACAATGAGCAGTTCTTC
d_gene: .; abundance: few; j_gene: TRBJ2-2; v_gene: TRBV6-1; CDR3aa: CASLPTSPNTGELFF; CDR3nt: TGTGCCAGCCTCCCCACTAGCCCGAACACCGGGGAGCTGTTTTTT
d_gene: .; abundance: many; j_gene: TRBJ1-1; v_gene: TRBV7-9; CDR3aa: CASSSFMGRGTEAFF; CDR3nt: TGTGCCAGCAGCTCCTTTATGGGCCGGGGAACTGAAGCTTTCTTT
d_gene: TRBD2; abundance: many; j_gene: TRBJ2-1; v_gene: TRBV2; CDR3aa: CASRAGTSGHRPRAEQFF; CDR3nt: TGTGCCAGCAGGGCCGGGACTAGCGGCCACAGACCCCGAGCGGAGCAGTTCTTC
d_gene: .; abundance: many; j_gene: TRBJ1-4; v_gene: TRBV29-1; CDR3aa: CSVWGRGGEKLFF; CDR3nt: TGCAGCGTTTGGGGCAGGGGAGGTGAAAAACTGTTTTTT
d_gene: .; abundance: .; j_gene: TRBJ2-7; v_gene: TRBV3-1; CDR3aa: CASSHIGGLGEQYF; CDR3nt: TGTGCCAGCAGCCACATCGGGGGTCTGGGGGAGCAGTACTTC
d_gene: .; abundance: .; j_gene: TRBJ1-6; v_gene: TRBV7-9; CDR3aa: CASSLGDWSSYNSPLHF; CDR3nt: TGTGCCAGCAGCTTAGGGGACTGGAGCTCCTATAATTCACCCCTCCACTTT
d_gene: .; abundance: few; j_gene: TRBJ1-4; v_gene: TRBV7-9; CDR3aa: CASSARTAANEKLFF; CDR3nt: TGTGCCAGCAGCGCACGGACAGCAGCGAATGAAAAACTGTTTTTT
d_gene: TRBD2; abundance: few; j_gene: TRBJ2-7; v_gene: TRBV20-1; CDR3aa: CSARAEGTSSYEQYF; CDR3nt: TGCAGTGCCAGGGCCGAAGGGACTAGCAGCTACGAGCAGTACTTC
d_gene: .; abundance: .; j_gene: TRBJ2-1; v_gene: TRBV20-1; CDR3aa: CSARGRRSYNEQFF; CDR3nt: TGCAGTGCTAGGGGGAGGAGGTCCTACAATGAGCAGTTCTTC
d_gene: TRBD2; abundance: .; j_gene: TRBJ2-7; v_gene: TRBV20-1; CDR3aa: CSASQAGGEQYF; CDR3nt: TGCAGTGCTAGCCAAGCGGGAGGCGAGCAGTACTTC
d_gene: TRBD1; abundance: few; j_gene: TRBJ1-5; v_gene: TRBV12-3/TRBV12-4; CDR3aa: CASRPTGGSPNQPQHF; CDR3nt: TGTGCCAGCAGACCGACAGGGGGGTCCCCCAATCAGCCCCAGCATTTT
d_gene: TRBD2; abundance: many; j_gene: TRBJ2-1; v_gene: TRBV29-1; CDR3aa: CSVDTGGPYNEQFF; CDR3nt: TGCAGCGTTGATACGGGAGGACCTTACAATGAGCAGTTCTTC
d_gene: .; abundance: many; j_gene: TRBJ1-1; v_gene: TRBV10-3; CDR3aa: CAIRPGTDNTEAFF; CDR3nt: TGTGCCATCCGTCCCGGGACGGACAACACTGAAGCTTTCTTT
d_gene: .; abundance: few; j_gene: TRBJ2-5; v_gene: TRBV6-4; CDR3aa: CASSDFNRVVETQYF; CDR3nt: TGTGCCAGCAGTGACTTCAACAGGGTTGTGGAGACCCAGTACTTC
d_gene: .; abundance: many; j_gene: TRBJ2-7; v_gene: TRBV9; CDR3aa: CASSRVRRPEHNGQYF; CDR3nt: TGTGCCAGCAGCAGAGTCAGACGCCCGGAACACAACGGGCAGTACTTC
d_gene: .; abundance: few; j_gene: TRBJ2-7; v_gene: TRBV12-5; CDR3aa: CASAVAVGSYEQYF; CDR3nt: TGTGCTAGTGCCGTTGCAGTGGGGTCCTACGAGCAGTACTTC
d_gene: .; abundance: few; j_gene: TRBJ2-3; v_gene: TRBV27; CDR3aa: CASSRKRDHSTDTQYF; CDR3nt: TGTGCCAGCAGTAGAAAGAGGGACCATAGCACAGATACGCAGTATTTT
d_gene: .; abundance: .; j_gene: TRBJ2-7; v_gene: TRBV6-5; CDR3aa: CASSYSNFLGGFAEQYF; CDR3nt: TGTGCCAGCAGTTACTCGAATTTTTTGGGGGGTTTTGCCGAGCAGTACTTC
d_gene: .; abundance: .; j_gene: TRBJ2-6; v_gene: TRBV7-3; CDR3aa: CASSFRGRGWYGANVLTF; CDR3nt: TGTGCCAGCAGCTTCCGGGGACGGGGTTGGTATGGGGCCAACGTCCTGACTTTC
d_gene: TRBD2; abundance: few; j_gene: TRBJ2-3; v_gene: TRBV29-1; CDR3aa: CSVDLAGADTQYF; CDR3nt: TGCAGCGTTGATTTAGCGGGAGCAGATACGCAGTATTTT
d_gene: .; abundance: .; j_gene: TRBJ2-5; v_gene: TRBV20-1; CDR3aa: CSARIVLETQYF; CDR3nt: TGCAGTGCTAGGATAGTGTTGGAGACCCAGTACTTC
d_gene: TRBD1; abundance: many; j_gene: TRBJ1-1; v_gene: TRBV15; CDR3aa: CATSRRINRGSVTEAFF; CDR3nt: TGTGCCACCAGCAGACGAATCAACAGGGGAAGCGTGACTGAAGCTTTCTTT
d_gene: .; abundance: .; j_gene: TRBJ2-6; v_gene: TRBV5-1; CDR3aa: CASSLWPGANVLTF; CDR3nt: TGCGCCAGCAGCTTGTGGCCCGGGGCCAACGTCCTGACTTTC
d_gene: .; abundance: few; j_gene: TRBJ2-5; v_gene: TRBV28; CDR3aa: CASSFFLLRTPDF; CDR3nt: TGTGCCAGCAGTTTTTTCCTCCTGCGGACGCCGGACTTC
d_gene: .; abundance: few; j_gene: TRBJ2-7; v_gene: TRBV27; CDR3aa: CASDGGDYEQYF; CDR3nt: TGTGCCAGCGATGGGGGCGACTACGAGCAGTACTTC
d_gene: TRBD2; abundance: many; j_gene: TRBJ2-5; v_gene: TRBV28; CDR3aa: CASRSPGLEETQYF; CDR3nt: TGTGCCAGCAGAAGCCCGGGACTAGAAGAGACCCAGTACTTC
d_gene: .; abundance: .; j_gene: TRBJ2-2; v_gene: TRBV24-1; CDR3aa: CATSDLQFRSTGELFF; CDR3nt: TGTGCCACCAGTGATTTGCAATTCCGATCCACCGGGGAGCTGTTTTTT
d_gene: .; abundance: many; j_gene: TRBJ2-4; v_gene: TRBV4-2; CDR3aa: CASSQDLLLRRQKNIQYF; CDR3nt: TGTGCCAGCAGCCAAGATCTTCTCCTCCGGAGGCAGAAAAACATTCAGTACTTC
d_gene: TRBD2; abundance: once; j_gene: TRBJ2-3; v_gene: TRBV6-1; CDR3aa: CASSNLLAGDTDTQYF; CDR3nt: TGTGCCAGCAGTAATTTACTAGCGGGAGACACAGATACGCAGTATTTT
d_gene: .; abundance: .; j_gene: TRBJ2-1; v_gene: TRBV6-2/TRBV6-3; CDR3aa: CASSPMAGNIRGNEQFF; CDR3nt: TGTGCCAGCAGTCCTATGGCGGGTAATATACGGGGCAATGAGCAGTTCTTC
d_gene: .; abundance: .; j_gene: TRBJ2-7; v_gene: TRBV27; CDR3aa: CASRPGHFYEQYF; CDR3nt: TGTGCCAGCAGACCGGGACACTTCTACGAGCAGTACTTC
d_gene: .; abundance: .; j_gene: TRBJ2-3; v_gene: TRBV2; CDR3aa: CASSHELNTQYF; CDR3nt: TGTGCCAGCAGTCATGAATTGAATACGCAGTATTTT
d_gene: TRBD1; abundance: many; j_gene: TRBJ1-1; v_gene: TRBV6-2/TRBV6-3; CDR3aa: CASRQGQWGVNTEAFF; CDR3nt: TGTGCCAGCCGCCAGGGACAGTGGGGAGTGAACACTGAAGCTTTCTTT